This T cell receptor (beta chain) was sequenced during a study of T cell changes during pregnancy in multiple sclerosis. The J segment lost 4 bases and the V segment lost 5 bases, leaving 10 bases of the junction unmatched. The CDR3 loop spans 15 amino acids. Germline V gene data show CDR1 as MDHEN and CDR2 as SYDVKM. The protocol was immunoSEQ multiplex PCR, while the TCRdb copy is restricted to in-frame clones and leaves out a portion. Found here are 50,000 to 55,000 clones, around 90% of them singletons; the top ten hold 0.45% to 0.5%. Material: CD4+ T cells from peripheral blood mononuclear cells, obtained in the third trimester of pregnancy. This sequence joins TRBV28 and TRBJ1-2, with 7 bases aligning to TRBD1. The receptor was derived from a female donor with multiple sclerosis, enrolled in a pregnancy study. CDR3: CASSAGTAGTYGYTF. CDR3 DNA: TGTGCCAGCAGTGCAGGGACAGCGGGTACCTATGGCTACACCTTC.